The clone carrying this T cell receptor (beta chain) has a count of ten or more. As yet, its antigen is unknown. These data belong to a study of T cells after yellow fever vaccination. Findings and limits, study-wide: The study re-detected most primary-vaccination clones after the booster (nearly 97% CD4, around 89% CD8). Clonotypes appearing in both CD4 and CD8 compartments existed, and their share was small. The secondary T-cell response peaked on day 5, not day 15, but was weaker.

Deletions cut 0 bases from V and 6 bases from J, with 10 bases between. Germline-derived CDR1 and CDR2 are SGHRS and YFSETQ. The CDR3 is made up of 14 amino acids. As TCR cDNA was made by 5'RACE template switching, a universal primer site and UMIs were added. TCRdb passed the 5' RACE reads through MiXCR, listing each CDR3 protein once. The sample has 500,000 to 650,000 distinct CDR3 sequences; approximately 16% are singletons. The sequencing used PBMCs, collected less than 6 days after the first yellow fever vaccination. The chain couples TRBV5-1 to TRBJ2-1; D is undetermined. This receptor was obtained from a man aged 18 to 29 who received the YFV17D yellow fever vaccine. CDR3 sequence (DNA): TGCGCCAGCAGCTTGGGGGAACAAGGCAATGAGCAGTTCTTC. This gives the protein CASSLGEQGNEQFF.